Listed below are T cell receptor beta chains from one sample, sequenced in a study of Ad26.COV2.S vaccination and SARS-CoV-2 variants. The repertoire was sequenced with immunoSEQ multiplex PCR; TCRdb's copy has only in-frame clones and lacks some. This sample yields approximately 240,000 clones, of which over 75% are seen a single time; approximately 12% belongs to the top ten. The sequencing here drew on peripheral blood, taken in a trial of Ad26.COV2.S vaccine versus placebo. The receptors were sampled from a person aged 18 to 59 who received the Ad26.COV2.S COVID-19 vaccine or a placebo. CDR3s include the opening cysteine and the closing phenylalanine or tryptophan. D genes are given only for firm matches. Rows may omit the clone size; those that give it use once, few, many or a size class.

TRBJ2-7	TRBD1	TRBV18	-	TGTGCCAGCTCCCCTGGGACAGGCCAACCCTACGAGCAGTACTTC	CASSPGTGQPYEQYF
TRBJ1-3	-	TRBV7-2	-	TGTGCCAGCAGCTCTCCGGCTGGAAACACCATATATTTT	CASSSPAGNTIYF
TRBJ2-5	-	TRBV7-6	-	TGTGCCAGCAGCTTAGTAGGAGCCGGGGCCCGGGAGACCCAGTACTTC	CASSLVGAGARETQYF
TRBJ1-6	TRBD1	TRBV25-1	-	TGTGCCAGCAGTGACGGGACAGGGACGGATTCACCCCTCCACTTT	CASSDGTGTDSPLHF
TRBJ1-6	-	TRBV9	once	TGTGCCAGCAGCACTTCTTCAGGGACGGATTCACCCCTCCACTTT	CASSTSSGTDSPLHF
TRBJ2-7	TRBD1	TRBV5-1	-	TGCGCCAGCAGCTCTGGGCAGGGGGCAGGCGACGAGCAGTACTTC	CASSSGQGAGDEQYF
TRBJ2-1	-	TRBV27	-	TGTGCCAGCAGCCGGAAAGCCAGTCCCAATGAGCAGTTCTTC	CASSRKASPNEQFF
TRBJ2-1	-	TRBV27	-	TGTGCCAGCAGTTTATATCACCGAAGCTCCTACAATGAGCAGTTCTTC	CASSLYHRSSYNEQFF
TRBJ1-4	-	TRBV28	-	TGTGCCAGCAGCTCTCCTCCGGGTTTGTCGGGGGGCGAAAAACTGTTTTTT	CASSSPPGLSGGEKLFF
TRBJ2-3	-	TRBV4-1	-	TGCGCCAGCAGCCAAGATCCGGTTACCTCTAGCACAGATACGCAGTATTTT	CASSQDPVTSSTDTQYF
TRBJ2-5	-	TRBV15	-	TGTGCCACCACTGGGACCAGGAGCCACCAAGAGACCCAGTACTTC	CATTGTRSHQETQYF
TRBJ2-3	TRBD2	TRBV9	-	TGTGCCAGCAGCGCGTTTAGCGGGGGGGCCCGCACAGATACGCAGTATTTT	CASSAFSGGARTDTQYF
TRBJ1-2	TRBD1	TRBV30	-	TGTGCCTGGGGGGACAGGGTGTACTATGGCTACACCTTC	CAWGDRVYYGYTF
TRBJ2-7	-	TRBV21-1	-	TGTGCCAGCAGCAAAGCAGGGACCTACTACGAGCAGTACTTC	CASSKAGTYYEQYF
TRBJ2-7	TRBD1	TRBV30	-	TGTGCCTGGGGGGACAGGTTAATCGGGTACGAGCAGTACTTC	CAWGDRLIGYEQYF
TRBJ1-3	-	TRBV7-6	-	TGTGCCAGCAGCCTATCGACATCCCGCTCAGGAAACACCATATATTTT	CASSLSTSRSGNTIYF
TRBJ1-1	-	TRBV28	-	TGTGCCAGCAGTTTAGCAGGGAGGAACACTGAAGCTTTCTTT	CASSLAGRNTEAFF
TRBJ2-5	-	TRBV7-8	-	TGTGCCAGCAGCTTAGAAGGGGGTCCTTGGAGGGAGACCCAGTACTTC	CASSLEGGPWRETQYF
TRBJ2-6	-	TRBV5-1	-	TGCGCCAGCAGCTTGGAGGGAAGGACTGGGGCCAACGTCCTGACTTTC	CASSLEGRTGANVLTF
TRBJ2-7	TRBD1	TRBV6-5	-	TGTGCCAGCAGTTCCGGGACAGGGGGGTACGAGCAGTACTTC	CASSSGTGGYEQYF
TRBJ1-1	-	TRBV5-6	-	TGTGCCAGCAGCTTGGTTGCGGTCCCGAGGACTGAAGCTTTCTTT	CASSLVAVPRTEAFF
TRBJ2-3	TRBD2	TRBV5-4	-	TGTGCCAGCCCCTCGCGGGGGATGGGGGATACGCAGTATTTT	CASPSRGMGDTQYF
TRBJ1-5	-	TRBV4-3	-	TGCGCCAGCAGCCAAGATAGGGTTAGCAATCAGCCCCAGCATTTT	CASSQDRVSNQPQHF
TRBJ1-5	-	TRBV10-2	few	TGCGCCAGCAGGCCCAGGGAAGGTCAGCCCCAGCATTTT	CASRPREGQPQHF